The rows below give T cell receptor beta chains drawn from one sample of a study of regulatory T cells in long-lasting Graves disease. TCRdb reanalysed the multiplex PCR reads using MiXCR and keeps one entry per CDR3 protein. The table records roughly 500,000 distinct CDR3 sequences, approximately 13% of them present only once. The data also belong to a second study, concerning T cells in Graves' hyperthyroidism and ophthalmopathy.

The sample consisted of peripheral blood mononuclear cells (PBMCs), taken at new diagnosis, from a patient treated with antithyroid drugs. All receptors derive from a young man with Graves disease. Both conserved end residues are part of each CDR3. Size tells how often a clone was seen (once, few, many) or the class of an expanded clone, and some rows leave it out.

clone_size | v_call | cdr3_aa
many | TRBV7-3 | CASSFGTGEQFF
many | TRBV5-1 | CASSWDSDYGYTF
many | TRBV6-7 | CASSLGQGVRVTEAFF
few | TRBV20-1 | CSARTSGRAGELFF
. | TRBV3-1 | CASSQDLRTGGVYGYTF
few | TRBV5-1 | CASSGGIEPYNSPLHF
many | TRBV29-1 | CSAERPEGVDTQYF
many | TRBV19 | CASKATSGKETQYF
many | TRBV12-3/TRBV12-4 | CASSLTTGGGNEQFF
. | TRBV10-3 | CAISDRRRGNQPQHF
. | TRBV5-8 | CASSPGLGEDGYTF
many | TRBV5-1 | CASSPGQVGYNEQFF
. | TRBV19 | CASRNVNPEAFF
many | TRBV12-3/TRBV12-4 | CASSSPGQGIGEQYF
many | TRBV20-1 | CSAPRRGFSGANVLTF
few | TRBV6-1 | CASRQNPGVSYNEQFF
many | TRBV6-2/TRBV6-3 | CASSLSRTGVTYTEAFF
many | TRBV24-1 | CATSDQGPSGSRFNEQFF
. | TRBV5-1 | CASSKDRAGNTIYF
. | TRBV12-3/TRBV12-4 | CANSGLADNEQFF
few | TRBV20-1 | CSARDLLAGNTGELFF
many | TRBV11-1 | CASSLGDFPPKTQYF
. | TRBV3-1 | CASSQDRLSYEQYF
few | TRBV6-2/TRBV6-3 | CASSLVAGGSTNEKLFF
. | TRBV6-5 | CASSYARGSSGANVLTF
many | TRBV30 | CAWSSVNTEAFF
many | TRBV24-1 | CATSDTTADTDTQYF
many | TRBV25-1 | CASSDYRAIGSYNEQFF
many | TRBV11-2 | CASSFGTGAQETQYF
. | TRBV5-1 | CASSLRTSGRAGEQFF
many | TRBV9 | CASSAVGLHKQFF
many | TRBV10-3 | CAISGGQISGELFF
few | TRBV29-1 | CSGTGETYEQYF
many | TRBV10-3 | CAISESGQGKQYF
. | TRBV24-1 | CATGPSGTGTYEQYF
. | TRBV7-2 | CVSSSRASGRRYEQYF
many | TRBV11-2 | CASSFIQGSTGELFF
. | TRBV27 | CASKLKAGGLVEQFF
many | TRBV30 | CAWSVWRTQQFF
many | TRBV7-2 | CASSEGRETQYF
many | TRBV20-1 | CSALTHYTEAFF
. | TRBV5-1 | CASSPGTAVGDTQYF
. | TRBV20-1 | CSARDGASGDYNEQFF
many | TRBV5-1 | CASSLVVAGDHQETQYF
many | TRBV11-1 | CASSYTAGASYEQYF
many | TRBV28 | CASSLFRGQPQHF
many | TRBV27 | CASSFSRPGQGGNEQFF